These T cell receptor beta chains were read from a single sample in a study of human thymus T cells. TCRdb's table, derived via immunoSEQ multiplex PCR, lists solely in-frame clones and lacks some. The sample shows some 57,000 clones, 94% of them seen only once. Sequenced sample: blood. The receptors shown here come from a boy in the first two years of life with a congenital heart defect but otherwise immunologically healthy. Both conserved end residues are part of each CDR3. A D gene is named only where the DNA matches it firmly. Not every row has a clone size; where given, it reads once, few, many or a size class.

NA | TRBJ1-2 | TRBV7-9 | NA | CASSRANYGYTF | TGTGCCAGCAGCAGAGCTAACTATGGCTACACCTTC
NA | TRBJ2-3 | TRBV4-2 | NA | CASSPEGVTDTQYF | TGTGCCAGCAGCCCGGAAGGGGTCACAGATACGCAGTATTTT
NA | TRBJ1-1 | TRBV19 | NA | CASVSMNTEAFF | TGTGCCAGTGTGTCGATGAACACTGAAGCTTTCTTT
NA | TRBJ2-7 | TRBV5-1 | NA | CASSLNDGHRVPYEQYF | TGCGCCAGCAGCTTGAACGATGGGCACAGGGTTCCCTACGAGCAGTACTTC
once | TRBJ2-3 | TRBV2 | TRBD1 | CASRDRGYTQYF | TGTGCCAGCAGGGACAGGGGTTATACGCAGTATTTT
NA | TRBJ2-7 | TRBV27 | TRBD2 | CASSLGGGPYEQYF | TGTGCCAGCAGTTTAGGGGGGGGTCCCTACGAGCAGTACTTC
once | TRBJ2-3 | TRBV14 | TRBD2 | CASSQDRLAGDTQYF | TGTGCCAGCAGCCAAGATAGACTAGCGGGAGATACGCAGTATTTT
NA | TRBJ2-5 | TRBV4-3 | TRBD1 | CASSQVGTGGQTQYF | TGCGCCAGCAGCCAAGTAGGAACAGGGGGACAGACCCAGTACTTC
NA | TRBJ2-2 | TRBV19 | NA | CASSIRRTGGELFF | TGTGCCAGTAGTATACGGAGAACGGGCGGGGAGCTGTTTTTT
NA | TRBJ2-3 | TRBV6-5 | NA | CASARSTDTQYF | TGTGCCAGCGCCAGGAGCACAGATACGCAGTATTTT
NA | TRBJ2-1 | TRBV6-6 | TRBD1 | CASSYSDRGHNEQFF | TGTGCCAGCAGTTACTCGGACAGGGGGCATAATGAGCAGTTCTTC
NA | TRBJ1-3 | TRBV7-3 | NA | CASSLRGDWDATGNTIYF | TGTGCCAGCAGCTTAAGGGGGGATTGGGACGCCACTGGAAACACCATATATTTT
once | TRBJ2-7 | TRBV11-2 | TRBD2 | CASSLSGSYEQYF | TGTGCCAGCAGCCTTAGCGGGAGCTACGAGCAGTACTTC
NA | TRBJ1-2 | TRBV6-5 | TRBD1 | CASWDRALYGYTF | TGTGCCAGCTGGGACAGGGCTCTCTATGGCTACACCTTC
NA | TRBJ2-5 | TRBV18 | NA | CASSPGSETQYF | TGTGCCAGCTCACCAGGGAGTGAGACCCAGTACTTC
NA | TRBJ2-1 | TRBV6-5 | TRBD2 | CASRRGLAGVNEQFF | TGTGCCAGCAGAAGGGGACTAGCGGGGGTAAATGAGCAGTTCTTC
NA | TRBJ1-1 | TRBV19 | NA | CASSGGGTSGNTEAFF | TGTGCCAGTAGTGGGGGTGGCACCTCAGGGAACACTGAAGCTTTCTTT
NA | TRBJ1-1 | TRBV4-1 | TRBD1 | CASSHPGTGNTEAFF | TGCGCCAGCAGCCACCCCGGGACAGGGAACACTGAAGCTTTCTTT
NA | TRBJ1-2 | TRBV11-1 | NA | CASSSGHPQKDYGYTF | TGTGCCAGCAGCTCGGGTCACCCACAGAAGGACTATGGCTACACCTTC
NA | TRBJ2-7 | TRBV28 | TRBD2 | CASSLGSGGPSYEQYF | TGTGCCAGCAGTTTAGGGAGCGGGGGTCCCTCCTACGAGCAGTACTTC
NA | TRBJ2-3 | TRBV28 | NA | CASSLAGAGSQWEYF | TGTGCCAGCAGTTTAGCGGGGGCAGGGTCCCAGTGGGAGTATTTT
NA | TRBJ2-2 | TRBV7-9 | NA | CASIPTGQSNTGELFF | TGTGCCAGCATCCCGACCGGACAGTCGAACACCGGGGAGCTGTTTTTT
NA | TRBJ1-5 | TRBV12-2 | NA | CASRLADRGRNQPQHF | TGTGCAAGTCGCTTAGCGGACAGGGGGCGTAATCAGCCCCAGCATTTT
NA | TRBJ2-7 | TRBV10-1 | NA | CARTQYSYEQYF | TGCGCCAGGACTCAATACAGCTACGAGCAGTACTTC
NA | TRBJ2-1 | TRBV7-2 | NA | CASSPRRGGGFF | TGTGCCAGCAGTCCTCGGAGGGGGGGAGGGTTCTTC
NA | TRBJ2-1 | TRBV7-9 | TRBD2 | CASSLAMGLAASYNEQFF | TGTGCCAGCAGCTTAGCAATGGGACTAGCGGCCTCCTACAATGAGCAGTTCTTC
NA | TRBJ2-1 | TRBV4-2 | TRBD2 | CASSLRRTSGRGEQFF | TGTGCCAGCAGTCTCCGCCGGACTAGCGGGAGGGGTGAGCAGTTCTTC
NA | TRBJ2-7 | TRBV14 | TRBD2 | CASSQDSSGRYYEQYF | TGTGCCAGCAGCCAAGATTCTAGCGGGAGGTACTACGAGCAGTACTTC
NA | TRBJ2-2 | TRBV6-5 | NA | CASSYYTGELFF | TGTGCCAGCAGTTACTACACCGGGGAGCTGTTTTTT
NA | TRBJ1-6 | TRBV30 | TRBD1 | CAWSARDSSSPLHF | TGTGCCTGGAGTGCCCGGGACAGCAGTTCACCCCTCCACTTT
NA | TRBJ2-3 | TRBV7-2 | TRBD1 | CASSPQTGSTDTQYF | TGTGCCAGCAGCCCACAGACAGGGAGCACAGATACGCAGTATTTT
NA | TRBJ2-3 | TRBV19 | NA | CASSLAQGKGGTDTQYF | TGTGCCAGTAGCCTAGCACAGGGAAAAGGGGGAACAGATACGCAGTATTTT
NA | TRBJ2-2 | TRBV18 | NA | CASSPGNTGELFF | TGTGCCAGCTCACCAGGAAACACCGGGGAGCTGTTTTTT
NA | TRBJ1-5 | TRBV28 | NA | CASSEDRGQPQHF | TGTGCCAGCAGTGAAGACCGGGGGCAGCCCCAGCATTTT
NA | TRBJ2-2 | TRBV4-3 | NA | CASSQGVPLTGELFF | TGCGCCAGCAGCCAAGGGGTCCCTTTAACCGGGGAGCTGTTTTTT
NA | TRBJ2-3 | TRBV9 | NA | CASSERQLTDTQYF | TGTGCCAGCAGCGAACGACAGCTCACAGATACGCAGTATTTT
NA | TRBJ2-5 | TRBV5-1 | NA | CASRAGYQETQYF | TGCGCCAGCCGGGCGGGGTACCAAGAGACCCAGTACTTC
once | TRBJ2-3 | TRBV7-6 | TRBD2 | CASSLGTSGGADTQYF | TGTGCCAGCAGCTTAGGGACTAGCGGGGGGGCAGATACGCAGTATTTT
NA | TRBJ2-1 | TRBV6-5 | NA | CASSSYRVNEQFF | TGTGCCAGCAGTTCCTACAGGGTTAATGAGCAGTTCTTC
NA | TRBJ2-3 | TRBV4-2 | NA | CASSQGLASTDTQYF | TGTGCCAGCAGCCAAGGGCTAGCTAGCACAGATACGCAGTATTTT
NA | TRBJ2-6 | TRBV5-4 | NA | CASSYLLSGANVLTF | TGTGCCAGCAGCTACCTCCTCTCTGGGGCCAACGTCCTGACTTTC